The rows below give T cell receptor beta chains drawn from one sample of a study of T cell responses to AZD1222 COVID-19 vaccine. Sequencing was performed with immunoSEQ multiplex PCR; in TCRdb, only in-frame clones are kept and a portion is missing. The table shows about 130,000 clones, with under 95% occurring only once. Sequences were derived from peripheral blood, sampled on day 0 of AZD1222 vaccination. These receptors all stem from an adult in good health. Each CDR3 is given without its conserved first and last residue. D genes are given only for firm matches.

v_call,d_call,j_call,cdr3_aa
TRBV5-1,-,TRBJ2-1,ASRPEAGISYNEQF
TRBV28,-,TRBJ1-5,ASSFGGTSLFGQPQH
TRBV3-1/TRBV3-2,-,TRBJ2-2,ASSHWEFPGELF
TRBV6-2/TRBV6-3,-,TRBJ1-1,ASSYAGAGTEAF
TRBV7-6,TRBD2,TRBJ2-5,ASSLGEGETQY
TRBV5-1,TRBD1,TRBJ2-5,ASSWTGEETQY
TRBV30,-,TRBJ1-1,AWSVGTPNTEAF
TRBV7-8,-,TRBJ2-3,ASSLLSGFGTDTQY
TRBV4-3,-,TRBJ1-1,ASSQSEETEAF
TRBV19,-,TRBJ1-4,ASSPATNEKLF
TRBV10-3,-,TRBJ2-2,AINGGTGELF
TRBV11-1,-,TRBJ1-1,ASSSELLGTEAF
TRBV5-5,-,TRBJ1-1,ASSFTNTEAF
TRBV30,TRBD1,TRBJ1-5,AWSVGVRGDQPQH
TRBV18,-,TRBJ2-3,ASSPVTATDTQY
TRBV19,-,TRBJ2-2,ASNQRGTGELF
TRBV9,TRBD2,TRBJ2-3,ASSAGTSGYTDTQY
TRBV20-1,-,TRBJ1-5,SASLGRGGQPQH
TRBV7-2,-,TRBJ2-2,ASSLVSGGGELF
TRBV5-1,-,TRBJ2-5,ASGPVGERGETQY
TRBV28,-,TRBJ1-4,ASGQGNEKLF
TRBV28,-,TRBJ1-2,ASTLPLTGLFT
TRBV4-1,TRBD1,TRBJ1-1,ASSQVLRGPRLGTEAF
TRBV9,TRBD2,TRBJ2-6,ASSVALAGGAGANVLT